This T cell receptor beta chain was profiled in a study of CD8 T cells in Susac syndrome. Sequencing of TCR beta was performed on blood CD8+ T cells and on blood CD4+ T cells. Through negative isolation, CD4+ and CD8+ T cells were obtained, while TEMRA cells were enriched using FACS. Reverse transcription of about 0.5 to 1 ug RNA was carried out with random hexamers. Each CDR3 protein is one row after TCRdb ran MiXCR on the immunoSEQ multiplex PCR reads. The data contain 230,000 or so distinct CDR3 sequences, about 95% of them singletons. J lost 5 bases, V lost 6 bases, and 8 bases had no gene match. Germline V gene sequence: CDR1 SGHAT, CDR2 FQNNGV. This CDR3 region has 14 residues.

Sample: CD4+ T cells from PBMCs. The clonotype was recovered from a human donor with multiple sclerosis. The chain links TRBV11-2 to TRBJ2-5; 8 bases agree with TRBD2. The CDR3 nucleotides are TGTGCCAGCAGTCGACTAGCGCGAGGGGAGACCCAGTACTTC. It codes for CASSRLARGETQYF.